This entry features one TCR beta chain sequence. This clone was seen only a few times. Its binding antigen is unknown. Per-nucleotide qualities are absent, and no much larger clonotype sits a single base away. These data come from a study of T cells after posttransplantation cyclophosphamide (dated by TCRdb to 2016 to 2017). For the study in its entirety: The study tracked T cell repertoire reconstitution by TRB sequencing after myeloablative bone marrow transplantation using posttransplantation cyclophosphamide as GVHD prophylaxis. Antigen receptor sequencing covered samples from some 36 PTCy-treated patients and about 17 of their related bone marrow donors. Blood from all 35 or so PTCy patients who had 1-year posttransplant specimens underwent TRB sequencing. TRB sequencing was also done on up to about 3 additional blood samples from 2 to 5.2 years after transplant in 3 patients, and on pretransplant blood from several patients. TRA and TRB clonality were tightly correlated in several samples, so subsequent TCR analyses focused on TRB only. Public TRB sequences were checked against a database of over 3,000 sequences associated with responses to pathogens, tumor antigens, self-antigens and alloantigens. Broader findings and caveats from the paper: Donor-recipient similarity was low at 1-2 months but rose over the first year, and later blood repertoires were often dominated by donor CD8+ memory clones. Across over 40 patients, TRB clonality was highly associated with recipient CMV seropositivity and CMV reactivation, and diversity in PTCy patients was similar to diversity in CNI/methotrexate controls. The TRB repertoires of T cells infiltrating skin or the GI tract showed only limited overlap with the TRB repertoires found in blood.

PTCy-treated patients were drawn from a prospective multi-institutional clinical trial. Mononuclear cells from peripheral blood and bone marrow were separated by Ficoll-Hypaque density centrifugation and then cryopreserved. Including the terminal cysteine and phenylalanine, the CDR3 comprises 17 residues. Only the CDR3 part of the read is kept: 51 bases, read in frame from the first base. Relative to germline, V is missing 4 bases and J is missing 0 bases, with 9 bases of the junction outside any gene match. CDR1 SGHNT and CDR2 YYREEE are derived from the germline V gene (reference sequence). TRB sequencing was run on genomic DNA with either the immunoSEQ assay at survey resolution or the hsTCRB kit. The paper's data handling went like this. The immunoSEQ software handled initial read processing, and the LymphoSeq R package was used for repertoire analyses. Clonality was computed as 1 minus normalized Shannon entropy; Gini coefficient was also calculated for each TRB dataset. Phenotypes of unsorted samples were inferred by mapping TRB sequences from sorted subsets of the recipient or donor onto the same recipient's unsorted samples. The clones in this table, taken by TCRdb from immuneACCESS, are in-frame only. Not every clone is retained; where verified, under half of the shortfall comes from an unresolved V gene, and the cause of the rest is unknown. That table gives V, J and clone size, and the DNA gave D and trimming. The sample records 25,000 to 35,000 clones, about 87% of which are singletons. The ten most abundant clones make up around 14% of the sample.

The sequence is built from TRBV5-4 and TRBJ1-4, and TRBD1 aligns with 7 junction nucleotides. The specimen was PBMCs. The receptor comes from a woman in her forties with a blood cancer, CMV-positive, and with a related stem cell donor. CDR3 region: CASSQGGSLATNEKLFF. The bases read TGTGCCAGCAGCCAAGGGGGCAGCCTGGCAACTAATGAAAAACTGTTTTTT.